The 23 T cell receptor beta chains below were found in one sample sequenced in a study of CD8 T cells in ankylosing spondylitis. Their antigens remain unidentified. Study-level points and caveats: Typical of ankylosing spondylitis blood, it appeared, was a TCR beta motif of eight highly homologous variants.

One entry per CDR3 protein, called by TCRdb with MiXCR from the 5' RACE reads. The sample has roughly 670,000 distinct CDR3 sequences, roughly 19% seen once. Sequencing was performed on blood, either unsorted or a sorted T cell fraction (not recorded which). The receptors were sampled from a male donor with ankylosing spondylitis.

J is TRBJ2-1 and V is TRBV2, with 12 bases lining up with TRBD2. The V gene end was trimmed by 5 bases and the J gene end by 8 bases; junction bases not matched to a gene: 4. The CDR3 totals 14 residues. CDR1 SNHLY and CDR2 FYNNEI come from the germline V gene. CDR3 loop: CASSYRLAGDEQFF. CDR3 sequence (DNA): TGTGCCAGCAGTTATCGACTAGCGGGAGATGAGCAGTTCTTC.

The V and J genes are TRBV5-1 and TRBJ2-7; D is unclear. The germline V gene has CDR1 SGHRS and CDR2 YFSETQ. The CDR3 totals 13 residues. V lost 0 bases and J 9 bases, leaving 13 bases between the germline ends. The CDR3 DNA follows: TGCGCCAGCAGCTTGGCCGGGCGGAGTGGGCAGTACTTC. Encoded protein: CASSLAGRSGQYF.

J is TRBJ1-1 and V is TRBV5-1, with 8 bases lining up with TRBD1. The CDR3 has 17 amino acids. Germline CDR1 and CDR2: SGHRS and YFSETQ. Trimming at V came to 0 bases and at J to 0 bases, leaving 7 bases not matched to a gene. This CDR3 reads CASSLGDRGYMNTEAFF. In nucleotides, the CDR3 is TGCGCCAGCAGCTTGGGAGACAGGGGTTACATGAACACTGAAGCTTTCTTT.

In this sample, this clonotype turned up a few times. The chain employs TRBV12-3 or TRBV12-4 and TRBJ1-1; D is unclear. The V end lost 6 bases, the J end lost 10 bases, and 15 bases lay between the germline ends. The CDR3 totals 12 residues. The CDR3 is CASRSEDLPAFF. The CDR3, as DNA: TGTGCCAGCAGATCGGAGGACTTGCCAGCTTTCTTT.

This clonotype is a singleton in its sample. The chain combines TRBV7-2 with TRBJ1-2; 8 positions match TRBD1. This CDR3 has 15 amino acids. CDR1 and CDR2 (germline): SGHTA, FQGNSA. J lost 7 bases, V lost 5 bases, and 12 bases had no gene match. CDR3: CASSLSGQGRSGYTF. The CDR3, as DNA: TGTGCCAGCAGCCTCAGCGGACAGGGAAGAAGTGGCTACACCTTC.

The chain has TRBV20-1 and TRBJ2-1; 13 bases line up with TRBD2. This CDR3 is 18 amino acids long. CDR1 and CDR2 (germline): DFQATT, SNEGSKA (reference sequence). The V and J ends lost 4 bases and 1 base, in that order; junction bases with no gene match: 10. The CDR3 is CSATGGLAGSGSYNEQFF. The CDR3 DNA is TGCAGTGCTACAGGGGGACTAGCGGGAAGCGGATCCTACAATGAGCAGTTCTTC.

The V call is TRBV7-6, the J call TRBJ1-1; a possible D gene is TRBD1 (5 bases). The CDR3 loop spans 12 amino acids. CDR1 is SGHVS and CDR2 is FNYEAQ in the germline V gene. V lost 1 base to trimming and J lost 7 bases, with 7 bases between them. CDR3 sequence (DNA): TGTGCCAGCAGCTTAGGAGGGGATGAAGCTTTCTTT. It encodes CASSLGGDEAFF.

The V gene is TRBV5-1, the J gene TRBJ2-3; D not resolved. Deletions cut 5 bases from V and 2 bases from J, with 18 bases between. Germline V gene sequence: CDR1 SGHRS, CDR2 YFSETQ. The CDR3 sequence is 16 residues long. DNA for the CDR3: TGCGCCAGCAGGGAAGGGTCCCCCCTTAACACAGATACGCAGTATTTT. The encoded protein is CASREGSPLNTDTQYF.

The J gene is TRBJ1-5, the V gene TRBV2; 7 bases match TRBD1. The CDR3 has 15 amino acids. V lost 3 bases and J lost 0; bases outside the gene matches: 2. Per the germline V gene, CDR1 is SNHLY and CDR2 is FYNNEI. Here the CDR3 DNA reads TGTGCCAGCAGTGAGGGACAGTTTAGCAATCAGCCCCAGCATTTT. Translated, it gives CASSEGQFSNQPQHF. Full variable domain (outside the CDR3, taken from reference TRBV2 and TRBJ1-5): EPEVTQTPSHQVTQMGQEVILRCVPISNHLYFYWYRQILGQKVEFLVSFYNNEISEKSEIFDDQFSVERPDGSNFTLKIRSTKLEDSAMYFCASSEGQFSNQPQHFGDGTRLSIL.

The CDR3: CASSILRVRGGGNQPQHF. CDR3 bases: TGTGCCAGTAGTATTCTGCGGGTGAGGGGAGGGGGCAATCAGCCCCAGCATTTT. The rearrangement links TRBV19 to TRBJ1-5; maybe TRBD1 (5 bases). The CDR3 contains 18 residues. V lost 3 bases, J lost 2 bases, and 20 bases lay in between. CDR1 and CDR2 (germline): LNHDA, SQIVND (reference sequence).

CDR3: CASNPARGEQFF. The DNA for the CDR3 is TGTGCCAGCAACCCCGCTCGAGGTGAGCAGTTCTTC. V gene TRBV12-3 or TRBV12-4 combines with J gene TRBJ2-1; D not certain. Trimming cost V 7 bases and J 9 bases, with 13 bases left between them. The CDR3 is 12 amino acids.

To note about this clonotype: The germline gene is not matched at one end of the junction; a read error may be the cause. This chain joins TRBV7-7 and TRBJ2-5, with a weak D call TRBD2 (6 bases). The CDR3 runs 15 residues. The germline CDR1 and CDR2 sequences are SSHAT and FNYEAQ (reference sequence). CDR3 sequence (DNA): TGTGCTAGCAGCTTAGGAGGGGTGGGAGAAGAGACCCAGTACTTC. Its translation is CASSLGGVGEETQYF.

This clonotype was recorded a few times. The chain joins TRBV5-6 to TRBJ1-4, with D possibly matching TRBD1 (6 bases). V was pared by 3 bases and J by 5 bases, with 20 bases between. This CDR3 is built from 17 residues. The germline V gene encodes CDR1 SGHDT and CDR2 YYEEEE. The DNA of the CDR3 is TGTGCCAGCAGCTCGGACAGCCCCAAGAGCCTGAATGAAAAACTGTTTTTT. This encodes CASSSDSPKSLNEKLFF.

This sequence joins TRBV5-1 and TRBJ1-4; 10 bases match TRBD1. Germline V lookup: CDR1 SGHRS, CDR2 YFSETQ. V shed 4 bases, J shed 3 bases, and the junction held 15 bases outside the gene matches. The length of the CDR3 is 19 residues. This CDR3 reads CASSLQPPGQGTSNEKLFF. The CDR3 DNA is TGCGCCAGCAGCCTACAACCGCCGGGACAGGGGACCTCTAATGAAAAACTGTTTTTT.

The chain links TRBV11-2 to TRBJ2-2; maybe TRBD2 (6 bases). This CDR3 contains 18 residues. Germline CDR1 is SGHAT and CDR2 is FQNNGV. Trimming removed 5 bases at V and 6 bases at J, with 25 bases between. The CDR3 DNA is TGTGCCAGCAGCCAAAGCCCCCGGGGCCCGCGGGGCGCCGGGGAGCTGTTTTTT. It translates to CASSQSPRGPRGAGELFF. Filled out from reference TRBV11-2 and TRBJ2-2, the complete variable domain reads EAGVAQSPRYKIIEKRQSVAFWCNPISGHATLYWYQQILGQGPKLLIQFQNNGVVDDSQLPKDRFSAERLKGVDSTLKIQPAKLEDSAVYLCASSQSPRGPRGAGELFFGEGSRLTVL.

The J gene is TRBJ2-1, the V gene TRBV6-2 or TRBV6-3, with 10 bases identical to TRBD1. Germline V gives CDR1 MNHEY, CDR2 SVGEGT. V was pared by 2 bases and J by 6 bases, with 4 bases of the junction left unmatched. The CDR3 spans 15 residues. CDR3: CASSYLWDRGNEQFF. DNA of the CDR3: TGTGCCAGCAGTTACCTCTGGGACAGGGGCAATGAGCAGTTCTTC.

This clonotype was picked up a small number of times. This rearrangement joins TRBV28 to TRBJ2-5; D call uncertain. V was trimmed by 2 bases and J by 2 bases, leaving 9 bases between them. This CDR3 is 14 amino acids long. Germline CDR1 is MDHEN and CDR2 is SYDVKM. CDR3 loop: CASSLASQQETQYF. CDR3 in DNA: TGTGCCAGCAGTTTAGCTTCCCAGCAAGAGACCCAGTACTTC.

This clonotype has a handful of counts. The chain uses TRBV7-9 and TRBJ1-1; no definite D call. V was clipped by 5 bases and J by 5 bases, with 9 bases between them. Looked up from germline, CDR1 is SEHNR and CDR2 is FQNEAQ (reference sequence). This CDR3 contains 12 residues. The CDR3 loop reads CASSRVQTEAFF. The CDR3 DNA reads TGTGCCAGCAGCCGAGTCCAAACTGAAGCTTTCTTT.

This chain joins TRBV4-2 and TRBJ2-7; 8 bases fit TRBD2. The trim removed 6 bases at V and 5 bases at J, leaving 21 bases unmatched. The CDR3 extends over 18 amino acids. Germline V lookup: CDR1 LGHNA, CDR2 YNFKEQ. The CDR3 reads CASRHLTGGGGNSNEQYF. In nucleotides, the CDR3 is TGTGCCAGCAGACACCTCACCGGGGGCGGGGGGAATTCTAACGAGCAGTACTTC.

The gene calls are TRBV15 and TRBJ1-2; possible D gene TRBD1, 6 bases. CDR1 and CDR2 from the germline V gene are LNHNV and YYDKDF (reference sequence). The length of the CDR3 is 16 residues. Trimming left V 0 bases short and J 4 bases short, with 15 bases between. The CDR3 protein is CATSRDRDGGRYGYTF. The CDR3 DNA is TGTGCCACCAGCAGAGATAGGGACGGGGGGCGCTATGGCTACACCTTC.

This clonotype came up a few times. The chain is built from TRBV20-1 and TRBJ2-1, with TRBD2 matching 13 bases. Germline CDR1 is DFQATT and CDR2 is SNEGSKA (reference sequence). The CDR3 spans 14 residues. After removal of 5 bases from V and 7 bases from J, the junction contained 5 bases not matched to a gene. The CDR3 region is CSAPGTSGTNEQFF. CDR3 coding DNA: TGCAGTGCTCCAGGGACTAGCGGGACGAATGAGCAGTTCTTC.

The V gene is TRBV4-1, the J gene TRBJ1-2; the D gene is possibly TRBD1 (6 bases). CDR1 MGHRA and CDR2 YSYEKL come from the germline V gene. Trimming took 4 bases from V and 0 from J, leaving 12 bases between them. This CDR3 contains 15 residues. In nucleotides, the CDR3 is TGCGCCAGCAGCCCTTGGACAGAAACTAACTATGGCTACACCTTC. As protein: CASSPWTETNYGYTF.

V gene TRBV29-1 combines with J gene TRBJ2-1; 11 nucleotides align to TRBD2. J gave up 5 bases and V 1 base, and 4 bases lay outside the gene matches. CDR3 length: 15 residues. Germline assignment: CDR1 SQVTM and CDR2 ANQGSEA. This CDR3 is CSVEGGLAEHNEQFF. For the CDR3, the DNA is TGCAGCGTTGAAGGGGGACTAGCGGAGCACAATGAGCAGTTCTTC.